These 25 T cell receptor beta chains share one sample of origin, sequenced in a study of spatial heterogeneity in lung cancer. Time point reported: sample taken at primary tumor resection. Researchers sequenced whole RNA taken from tumor, nontumor lung or frozen PBMC without sorting. TCRdb used MiXCR to reprocess the 5' RACE reads, holding one entry per CDR3 protein. The sample lists roughly 79,000 distinct CDR3 sequences, roughly 12% occurring once. The source was PBMCs, collected at surgery. The receptors originated from a male donor with early-stage non-small cell lung cancer.

This rearrangement joins TRBV2 to TRBJ2-2, with D hard to call. The V and J ends lost 6 bases and 5 bases respectively, with 10 bases between them. The CDR3 has 13 amino acids. CDR1 is SNHLY and CDR2 is FYNNEI in the germline V gene. The CDR3 loop is CASRVTETGELFF. The CDR3 nucleotides read TGTGCCAGCAGGGTGACTGAGACCGGGGAGCTGTTTTTT.

The chain links TRBV5-4 to TRBJ2-2, with D perhaps TRBD1 or TRBD2 (5 bases each). CDR3 length: 16 amino acids. Germline V lookup: CDR1 SGHNT, CDR2 YYREEE (reference sequence). V lost 0 bases, J lost 1 base, and 10 bases lay in between. CDR3: CASSLGGAENTGELFF. CDR3 bases: TGTGCCAGCAGCTTGGGAGGGGCGGAGAACACCGGGGAGCTGTTTTTT.

This clonotype was seen repeatedly, ten times or more. The chain is built from TRBV12-3 or TRBV12-4 and TRBJ1-6; possible D gene TRBD1, 6 bases. This CDR3 is built from 13 residues. V was trimmed by 6 bases and J by 7 bases, leaving 10 bases between them. The CDR3 nucleotides read TGTGCCAGCAGCGGGGACACCAATTCACCCCTCCACTTT. Its translation is CASSGDTNSPLHF.

This clonotype was found a few times. The V gene is TRBV19, the J gene TRBJ1-1; TRBD1 matches at 10 bases. Per germline, CDR1 LNHDA and CDR2 SQIVND (reference sequence). This CDR3 has 15 residues. J lost 4 bases, V lost 6 bases, and 8 bases had no gene match. The CDR3 sequence: CASRPAGQGTTEAFF. The CDR3 nucleotides read TGTGCCAGTAGACCTGCGGGACAGGGGACCACTGAAGCTTTCTTT.

This clonotype was found a few times. V usage is TRBV25-1 and J usage is TRBJ1-6; D gene uncertain. Trimming took off 4 bases at V and 7 bases at J, with 8 bases between the two ends. Germline loops: CDR1 MGHDK, CDR2 SYGVNS. The CDR3 extends over 13 amino acids. CDR3: CASSGLWNSPLHF. The CDR3 DNA is TGTGCCAGCAGTGGCCTCTGGAATTCACCCCTCCACTTT.

This clonotype appeared a few times. The rearrangement uses TRBV7-3 and TRBJ2-1; 9 nucleotides match TRBD2. The junction had 4 bases not matched to a gene; V was cut back by 5 bases and J by 2 bases. Germline V gene data show CDR1 as SGHTA and CDR2 as FQGTGA. The CDR3 has 15 amino acids. CDR3 coding DNA: TGTGCCAGCAGCGTTTTAGCGGGAGCCTACAATGAGCAGTTCTTC. This translates into CASSVLAGAYNEQFF.

This clonotype was picked up a small number of times. The genes are TRBV4-1 and TRBJ2-7; unclear D gene. Germline loops: CDR1 MGHRA, CDR2 YSYEKL. Trimming removed 0 bases at V and 1 base at J, with 10 bases between. The CDR3 runs 15 residues. The CDR3 nucleotides read TGCGCCAGCAGCCAAGATCCCCAGGAGTCCTACGAGCAGTACTTC. It is translated as CASSQDPQESYEQYF.

Only a few counts were recorded for this clonotype. The chain links TRBV12-3 or TRBV12-4 to TRBJ1-5, with D hard to call. Trimming pared 0 bases from V and 7 bases from J, leaving 7 bases between. CDR3 length: 13 amino acids. The CDR3 loop is CASSLALEQPQHF. The DNA of the CDR3 is TGTGCCAGCAGTTTAGCGCTAGAGCAGCCCCAGCATTTT.

In this sample, this clonotype turned up a few times. The genes are TRBV29-1 and TRBJ2-5; the D gene is possibly TRBD2 (6 bases). The CDR3 is made up of 13 amino acids. The germline V and J ends were trimmed by 6 bases and 5 bases, with 16 bases remaining between them. Germline V CDR1 and CDR2: SQVTM, ANQGSEA. The CDR3, as DNA: TGCAGCGTCCCTCCGGAGGGAGGTGAGACCCAGTACTTC. Translated: CSVPPEGGETQYF.

This clonotype was counted a few times. V gene TRBV19 combines with J gene TRBJ1-5; TRBD1 aligns across 8 bases. The germline V gene encodes CDR1 LNHDA and CDR2 SQIVND (reference sequence). V lost 5 bases and J lost 5; bases outside the gene matches: 8. CDR3 length: 15 residues. In nucleotides, the CDR3 is TGTGCCAGTAGTCCGCGTACAGGGGGACATCAGCCCCAGCATTTT. Translating gives CASSPRTGGHQPQHF.

The rearrangement uses TRBV30 and TRBJ2-2; 7 nucleotides line up with TRBD1. Germline V gene lookup returns CDR1 GTSNPN and CDR2 SVGIG (reference sequence). Trimming cost V 1 base and J 3 bases; bases outside gene matches: 2. The CDR3 has 14 residues. The DNA of the CDR3 is TGTGCCTGGAGTGGACAGGGCTACACCGGGGAGCTGTTTTTT. Protein sequence: CAWSGQGYTGELFF.

This clonotype was found a few times. V is TRBV10-1 and J is TRBJ2-2, with TRBD2 matching over 7 bases. CDR3 length equals 14 residues. V lost 7 bases and J lost 7; bases outside the gene matches: 9. Germline V gene sequence: CDR1 WNHNN, CDR2 SYGVQD (reference sequence). Here the CDR3 DNA reads TGCGCCAGCACTCCCAGACTAGCCGGCGGGGAGCTGTTTTTT. This translates into CASTPRLAGGELFF.

This clonotype was observed at least ten times. V is TRBV29-1 and J is TRBJ2-7; 10 bases line up with TRBD2. CDR1 SQVTM and CDR2 ANQGSEA come from the germline V gene. Trimming removed 5 bases from V and 3 bases from J; junction bases left unmatched: 4. The CDR3 has 13 amino acids. The CDR3 DNA reads TGCAGCGTTAAAGCGGGAGGGGTCTACGAGCAGTACTTC. Its translation is CSVKAGGVYEQYF.

This clonotype is labeled as medium-sized (0.01 to 0.1%). A read error may produce the germline difference seen at one junction end. The CDR3 sequence: CASMNHGGGSTLHF. CDR3 sequence (DNA): TGTGCCAGCATGAACCACGGAGGTGGTTCAACCCTCCACTTT. The chain links TRBV6-1 to TRBJ1-6; D ambiguous. Germline CDR1 MNHNS, CDR2 SASEGT. The CDR3 consists of 14 residues.

This clonotype showed up just a few times. The rearrangement links TRBV7-1 to TRBJ1-1, with 7 bases fitting TRBD1. TRBV7-1 carries the ORF label, with uncertain function. J gave up 5 bases and V 2 bases, and 5 bases lay outside the gene matches. The CDR3 consists of 14 residues. The CDR3 region is CASSSRQGSTEAFF. The CDR3 coding sequence is TGTGCCAGCAGCTCACGACAGGGTTCGACTGAAGCTTTCTTT.

There are a few counts of this clonotype. The chain recombines TRBV7-2 with TRBJ2-2, with TRBD2 matching 10 bases. V was pared by 4 bases and J by 5 bases, with 4 bases of the junction left unmatched. Germline loops: CDR1 SGHTA, CDR2 FQGNSA. The CDR3 consists of 15 residues. The CDR3 DNA reads TGTGCCAGCAGCTGGGGACTAGCGCAGACCGGGGAGCTGTTTTTT. Translated, it gives CASSWGLAQTGELFF.

The chain recombines TRBV4-2 with TRBJ2-3, with a weak D call TRBD2 (6 bases). Germline CDR1 LGHNA, CDR2 YNFKEQ. With 0 bases removed from V and 2 bases from J, the gap between germline ends came to 9 bases. This CDR3 has 15 residues. As DNA, the CDR3 is TGTGCCAGCAGCCAAGAGGGACTCATCACAGATACGCAGTATTTT. Protein: CASSQEGLITDTQYF.

This clonotype has a handful of counts. This chain joins TRBV18 and TRBJ1-2, with 9 bases that match TRBD1. Germline lookup yields CDR1 KGHSH and CDR2 LQKENI. This CDR3 comprises 14 residues. J gave up 7 bases and V 2 bases, and 5 bases lay outside the gene matches. The CDR3 protein is CASSPDRGSAGYTF. CDR3 nucleotide sequence: TGTGCCAGCTCACCAGACAGGGGGTCGGCTGGCTACACCTTC.

In its sample, this clonotype was seen many times. This rearrangement joins TRBV3-1 to TRBJ1-1, with TRBD1 matching 7 bases. The CDR3 sequence is 13 residues long. The V segment lost 7 bases and the J segment 3 bases; nucleotides outside the gene matches: 5. Germline lookup yields CDR1 LGHDT and CDR2 YNNKEL (reference sequence). CDR3 nucleotides: TGTGCCAGCAATACAGGGGAGCACACTGAAGCTTTCTTT. Its translation is CASNTGEHTEAFF.

This clonotype was detected many times. The J gene is TRBJ1-5, the V gene TRBV20-1; TRBD1 might be the D (5 bases). With 4 bases removed from V and 6 bases from J, the gap between germline ends came to 16 bases. Germline CDR1 and CDR2: DFQATT and SNEGSKA (reference sequence). The CDR3 spans 14 residues. As DNA, the CDR3 is TGCAGTGCTACCCTCCACGGGGGGGGTCAGCCCCAGCATTTT. Translated: CSATLHGGGQPQHF.

There are a few counts of this clonotype. The CDR3 sequence is CATSDSTREKDTQYF. In DNA, the CDR3 is TGTGCCACCAGTGACTCCACCCGGGAGAAAGATACGCAGTATTTT. This rearrangement joins TRBV24-1 to TRBJ2-3; tentative D call: TRBD2 (6 bases). Trimming pared 4 bases from V and 5 bases from J, leaving 15 bases between. CDR1 and CDR2 (germline): KGHDR, SFDVKD. The CDR3 has 15 amino acids.

This clonotype was detected a few times. This rearrangement joins TRBV20-1 to TRBJ2-7; D is uncertain. The CDR3 sequence is 15 residues long. From germline, CDR1 is DFQATT and CDR2 SNEGSKA (reference sequence). The V end lost 0 bases, the J end lost 2 bases, and 14 bases lay between the germline ends. The CDR3: CSARDLGGRTYEQYF. CDR3 DNA sequence: TGCAGTGCTAGAGATCTGGGCGGACGGACCTACGAGCAGTACTTC.

This clonotype was counted a few times. The chain is built from TRBV9 and TRBJ1-1; a weak D match, TRBD1 (5 bases). Germline loops: CDR1 SGDLS, CDR2 YYNGEE. The CDR3 is 15 residues long. V lost 3 bases to trimming and J lost 0 bases, with 12 bases between them. The CDR3: CASSASRQMNTEAFF. CDR3 nucleotide sequence: TGTGCCAGCAGCGCATCTCGACAGATGAACACTGAAGCTTTCTTT.

This clonotype turned up a few times. The CDR3 reads CASSSVQGAHWGYTF. As DNA, the CDR3 is TGTGCCAGCAGCTCGGTACAGGGGGCTCACTGGGGCTACACCTTC. This chain connects TRBV5-6 to TRBJ1-2; 9 positions agree with TRBD1. The CDR3 runs 15 residues. CDR1 SGHDT and CDR2 YYEEEE come from the germline V gene. After removal of 3 bases from V and 8 bases from J, the junction contained 11 bases not matched to a gene.

This clonotype has a count of ten or more. The chain is built from TRBV29-1 and TRBJ1-1; 7 bases are a match to TRBD1. In germline, CDR1 is SQVTM, CDR2 ANQGSEA. V lost 6 bases and J lost 1; bases outside the gene matches: 5. The CDR3 has 13 amino acids. The CDR3 DNA reads TGCAGCGTCCAGGACAGGACGAACACTGAAGCTTTCTTT. This gives the protein CSVQDRTNTEAFF.